Listed below are T cell receptor beta chains from one sample, sequenced in a study of cytomegalovirus exposure and HLA in healthy donors. Using immunoSEQ multiplex PCR, the repertoire was profiled, and TCRdb retains in-frame clones only, with some absent. This sample has about 98,000 clones, with around nine tenths found just once. Sequenced material: PBMCs. The receptor set was obtained from a woman aged 25 to 39 in good health and CMV-seronegative. Both conserved end residues are trimmed from each CDR3. Clone size appears in some rows only: once, few, many, or a class for an expanded clone.

V	J	size	CDR3
TRBV6-5	TRBJ1-4	NA	ASSLDRVREKLF
TRBV7-2	TRBJ2-1	NA	ASSTRDRLKF
TRBV4-2	TRBJ1-2	NA	ASSQDPAGNYGYT
TRBV27	TRBJ2-6	NA	ASRPTGGRGANVLT
TRBV5-1	TRBJ2-3	few	ASSLAIAGLSDTQY
TRBV15	TRBJ2-5	NA	ATSRDRFNPQETQY
TRBV28	TRBJ2-3	NA	ASSSPGLGEY
TRBV27	TRBJ2-7	NA	ASKRTGQGYEQY
TRBV6-5	TRBJ1-1	NA	ASRRQAMNTEAF
TRBV29-1	TRBJ2-5	NA	SATGQGGSYRETQY
TRBV5-6	TRBJ2-1	NA	ASSYDRIDNEQF
TRBV5-4	TRBJ1-2	NA	ASSINRDGYT
TRBV6-1	TRBJ1-6	NA	ASILTTGTNSPLH
TRBV7-6	TRBJ2-1	once	ASSAPIHRTNSYNEQF
TRBV2	TRBJ1-1	NA	ASGARDRVTAF
TRBV21-1	TRBJ1-1	NA	ASSKNPAGGPNTEAF
TRBV2	TRBJ2-7	NA	ASRGSGTVSYEQY
TRBV29-1	TRBJ2-7	NA	SVIRQGGSSYEQY
TRBV29-1	TRBJ2-1	NA	SVEFFGSVDEQF
TRBV5-1	TRBJ2-7	NA	ASRGGRPSSYEQY
TRBV9	TRBJ2-7	NA	ASGTGTGSYEQY
TRBV11-2	TRBJ2-1	NA	ASSLLAGELLYNEQF
TRBV4-1	TRBJ1-1	NA	ASSRDLNRGAEAF
TRBV29-1	TRBJ1-1	NA	SVEIGGYEAF
TRBV6-1	TRBJ1-6	NA	ASRKTGGSGSPLH
TRBV5-4	TRBJ2-6	NA	ASSAQRSGANVLT
TRBV11-3	TRBJ1-3	NA	ASSLDGRAPAGNTIY
TRBV18	TRBJ1-1	once	ASSPLGQGSEAF
TRBV5-1	TRBJ2-5	NA	ASSRGTSAQETQY
TRBV7-2	TRBJ2-1	NA	ASSLGFLRERF
TRBV2	TRBJ1-2	NA	ASTQKDRDHGYT
TRBV19	TRBJ1-5	NA	ASSDRGGYQPQH
TRBV4-1	TRBJ1-2	NA	ASSQDGQGYGYT
TRBV10-2	TRBJ2-5	NA	ASTGQGSETQY
TRBV11-2	TRBJ2-7	NA	ASSSRGETGAYEQY
TRBV10-3	TRBJ2-1	NA	ATSRGLAGSYNEQF
TRBV2	TRBJ2-5	NA	ASSEAGVLPETQY
TRBV4-1	TRBJ2-5	NA	ASSPRDRQQETQY
TRBV19	TRBJ1-4	NA	ATTRAGFGEKLF
TRBV6-6	TRBJ1-5	NA	AARGYINQPQH
TRBV11-2	TRBJ2-2	once	ASSSPIWGGGDGELF